This T cell receptor beta chain was captured in a study of high-grade serous ovarian cancer treatment subgroups. The overall study: Samples averaged approximately 15,000 reads and roughly 7,500 unique TCR beta rearrangements. General study points: Spatial context was lost because tumors were sequenced in bulk. Different patients shared almost no repertoire; same-patient tumors shared roughly 0.095 to 0.85.

Only in-frame clones appear in the TCRdb table, and some are missing; sequencing was by immunoSEQ multiplex PCR. The sample lists about 6,200 clones, approximately 72% occurring once. Tumor samples were taken before definitive surgery or chemotherapy. A note on this clone: Its specificity is not known.

With 2 bases removed from V and 2 bases from J, the gap between germline ends came to 16 bases. The CDR3 is 16 residues long. The germline V gene encodes CDR1 LNHNV and CDR2 YYDKDF (reference sequence). The source of this sequence is a human donor with high-grade serous ovarian cancer. The V and J genes are TRBV15 and TRBJ2-7, with a weak D call TRBD1 (8 bases). The specimen sequenced was tumor tissue. The CDR3 is CATSRMGGDRPYEQYF. In DNA, the CDR3 is TGTGCCACCAGCAGAATGGGGGGGGACAGGCCCTACGAGCAGTACTTC.